Each of the 21 T cell receptor beta chains below was sequenced from the same sample in a study of blood T cell repertoires in COVID-19. Profiling relied on immunoSEQ multiplex PCR, and the TCRdb table lists in-frame clones only, not all of them. In the table there are about 180,000 clones, about four fifths of which are singletons. Sequencing was done on a sample of peripheral blood. Receptors originate from a woman aged 70-85 years with COVID-19, enrolled during active disease.

The chain is built from TRBV24-1 and TRBJ2-1, with TRBD2 identical over 8 bases. V lost 4 bases, J lost 6 bases, and 13 bases stayed unmatched. This CDR3 contains 17 residues. Germline V CDR1 and CDR2: KGHDR, SFDVKD. CDR3 DNA sequence: TGTGCCACCAGTGACCGGAGGCGGGGACTAGGCTCCAATGAGCAGTTCTTC. Its protein is CATSDRRRGLGSNEQFF.

This rearrangement joins TRBV7-9 to TRBJ2-3; possible D gene TRBD2, 5 bases. Trimming shortened V by 7 bases and J by 5 bases, and 13 bases separated the two germline ends. Germline V gene data show CDR1 as SEHNR and CDR2 as FQNEAQ (reference sequence). The CDR3 is 13 amino acids. CDR3 coding DNA: TGTGCCAGCACGCGGTTCCGGGGAGATACGCAGTATTTT. Translation gives CASTRFRGDTQYF.

This rearrangement joins TRBV2 to TRBJ1-5; 7 bases map to TRBD1. V was pared by 3 bases and J by 5 bases, with 4 bases of the junction left unmatched. The CDR3 extends over 14 amino acids. The germline CDR1 and CDR2 sequences are SNHLY and FYNNEI. The CDR3 loop reads CASSETGTYQPQHF. DNA for the CDR3: TGTGCCAGCAGTGAGACAGGGACCTATCAGCCCCAGCATTTT.

Here the CDR3 reads CASILTGVTTEAFF. In nucleotides, the CDR3 is TGTGCCAGTATCCTTACAGGCGTTACGACTGAAGCTTTCTTT. V usage is TRBV19 and J usage is TRBJ1-1; perhaps TRBD1 as D (5 bases). The CDR3 consists of 14 residues. CDR1 LNHDA and CDR2 SQIVND come from the germline V gene (reference sequence). V was clipped by 7 bases and J by 5 bases, with 17 bases between them.

This sequence joins TRBV24-1 and TRBJ2-3; D is possibly TRBD1 (5 bases). V was pared by 6 bases and J by 1 base, with 10 bases between. The CDR3 has 14 residues. CDR1 and CDR2 from the germline V gene are KGHDR and SFDVKD. The CDR3 region has the DNA TGTGCCACCAGTAGGGGTTACGGCACAGATACGCAGTATTTT. It encodes CATSRGYGTDTQYF.

This chain's CDR3 is CASSLAVSGNYEQYF. The CDR3 nucleotides are TGTGCCAGCAGCTTAGCGGTTAGCGGGAACTACGAGCAGTACTTC. The chain uses TRBV7-2 and TRBJ2-7; 8 nucleotides match TRBD2. This CDR3 region has 15 residues. Germline-derived CDR1 and CDR2 are SGHTA and FQGNSA. J gave up 3 bases and V 0 bases, and 4 bases lay outside the gene matches.

The chain is built from TRBV7-2 and TRBJ1-2; D possibly corresponds to TRBD1 (6 bases). Germline V gene sequence: CDR1 SGHTA, CDR2 FQGNSA. V was clipped by 2 bases and J by 4 bases, with 14 bases between them. This CDR3 spans 15 amino acids. The CDR3 is CASSLRDGRGYGYTF. For the CDR3, the DNA is TGTGCCAGCAGCTTACGCGATGGCAGGGGCTATGGCTACACCTTC.

The J gene is TRBJ2-2, the V gene TRBV7-9; D not resolved. The CDR3 has 14 amino acids. Trimming pared 1 base from V and 6 bases from J, leaving 9 bases between. The germline CDR1 and CDR2 sequences are SEHNR and FQNEAQ (reference sequence). CDR3: CASSLDGGPGELFF. CDR3 coding DNA: TGTGCCAGCAGCTTAGACGGCGGCCCCGGGGAGCTGTTTTTT.

The V gene is TRBV30, the J gene TRBJ2-7; 11 nucleotides match TRBD2. Germline CDR1 and CDR2: GTSNPN and SVGIG (reference sequence). Unmatched junction bases numbered 9, after V lost 5 bases and J lost 9 bases. The CDR3 is made up of 13 amino acids. The CDR3 spells CAWGLAGGRGQYF. The CDR3 DNA reads TGTGCCTGGGGACTAGCGGGTGGGAGAGGGCAGTACTTC.

This sequence joins TRBV18 and TRBJ2-3; 8 nucleotides match TRBD2. CDR1 is KGHSH, CDR2 LQKENI, per germline. CDR3 size: 17 residues. V shed 1 base, J shed 0 bases, and the junction held 6 bases outside the gene matches. CDR3 coding DNA: TGTGCCAGCTCACCACGGGGGGCTAGCGGGAGCACAGATACGCAGTATTTT. Residues: CASSPRGASGSTDTQYF.

The V and J genes are TRBV20-1 and TRBJ1-2; no clear D. From germline, CDR1 is DFQATT and CDR2 SNEGSKA (reference sequence). V dropped 7 bases and J dropped 3 bases, with 9 bases sitting between them. This CDR3 is 11 amino acids long. Here the CDR3 reads CSGGSDYGYTF. The DNA of the CDR3 is TGCAGTGGAGGCAGCGACTATGGCTACACCTTC.

This clone has a handful of counts. The V gene is TRBV27, the J gene TRBJ1-2; 8 bases align to TRBD1. V dropped 3 bases and J dropped 8; count of bases not matched to a gene: 5. The germline V gene has CDR1 MNHEY and CDR2 SMNVEV (reference sequence). There are 13 residues in the CDR3. The CDR3 region has the DNA TGTGCCAGCAGTTTGCAGGGGGCGAGAGGCTACACCTTC. This codes for CASSLQGARGYTF.

This clone was seen repeatedly, ten times or more. The rearrangement uses TRBV6-2 or TRBV6-3 and TRBJ1-6; TRBD1 is a possible D gene (6 bases). V was trimmed by 0 bases and J by 13 bases, leaving 13 bases between them. Per germline, CDR1 MNHEY and CDR2 SVGEGT. This CDR3 is built from 14 residues. CDR3 DNA sequence: TGTGCCAGCAGTTACTCGGGACAACTATCCCCCCTCCACTTT. Translated: CASSYSGQLSPLHF.

V is TRBV19 and J is TRBJ1-1, with a possible D match to TRBD1 (5 bases). This CDR3 comprises 14 residues. Germline-derived CDR1 and CDR2 are LNHDA and SQIVND (reference sequence). V shed 3 bases and J shed 7 bases, with 15 bases lying between them. CDR3 DNA: TGTGCCAGTAGTATGATCACAGGTCGAGATGAAGCTTTCTTT. Amino acids: CASSMITGRDEAFF.

This rearrangement joins TRBV28 to TRBJ2-4; weak D call: TRBD1 (5 bases). In germline, CDR1 is MDHEN, CDR2 SYDVKM. Trimming shortened V by 3 bases and J by 2 bases, and 11 bases separated the two germline ends. The CDR3 has 15 amino acids. CDR3 residues: CASSFRQGTKNIQYF. For the CDR3, the DNA is TGTGCCAGCAGTTTCAGGCAGGGCACCAAAAACATTCAGTACTTC. Looking up the rest from reference TRBV28 and TRBJ2-4 gives the full variable domain: DVKVTQSSRYLVKRTGEKVFLECVQDMDHENMFWYRQDPGLGLRLIYFSYDVKMKEKGDIPEGYSVSREKKERFSLILESASTNQTSMYLCASSFRQGTKNIQYFGAGTRLSVL.

The chain has TRBV19 and TRBJ1-1; no clear D. The germline CDR1 and CDR2 sequences are LNHDA and SQIVND (reference sequence). This CDR3 is 13 amino acids long. V was pared by 3 bases and J by 6 bases, with 11 bases between. CDR3: CASSMMTYSEAFF. CDR3 in DNA: TGTGCCAGTAGTATGATGACATACTCTGAAGCTTTCTTT. Looking up the rest from reference TRBV19 and TRBJ1-1 gives the full variable domain: DGGITQSPKYLFRKEGQNVTLSCEQNLNHDAMYWYRQDPGQGLRLIYYSQIVNDFQKGDIAEGYSVSREKKESFPLTVTSAQKNPTAFYLCASSMMTYSEAFFGQGTRLTVV.

This sequence joins TRBV2 and TRBJ1-6; D uncertain. V was shortened by 5 bases and J by 6 bases, with 14 bases between the two germline ends. Germline CDR1 SNHLY, CDR2 FYNNEI. There are 15 residues in the CDR3. The CDR3 loop is CASSQTEKLNSPLHF. The CDR3 DNA reads TGTGCCAGCAGTCAAACAGAGAAACTTAATTCACCCCTCCACTTT.

The chain joins TRBV7-3 to TRBJ2-5; 7 positions agree with TRBD1. CDR3 length equals 15 residues. The germline gives CDR1 SGHTA, CDR2 FQGTGA. J lost 2 bases, V lost 5 bases, and 8 bases had no gene match. The CDR3 sequence: CASSQQGPGQETQYF. CDR3 nucleotides: TGTGCCAGCAGCCAACAGGGGCCGGGTCAAGAGACCCAGTACTTC.

The J gene is TRBJ2-1, the V gene TRBV19, with TRBD1 identical over 9 bases. The CDR3 sequence is 16 residues long. Per germline, CDR1 LNHDA and CDR2 SQIVND (reference sequence). Unmatched junction bases numbered 13, after V lost 5 bases and J lost 8 bases. The CDR3: CASSAPWGQGSDEQFF. The CDR3, as DNA: TGTGCCAGTAGTGCCCCGTGGGGACAGGGTTCCGATGAGCAGTTCTTC.

The rearrangement links TRBV24-1 to TRBJ2-2; 11 bases agree with TRBD1. CDR3 length equals 14 residues. From germline, CDR1 is KGHDR and CDR2 SFDVKD. J was trimmed by 7 bases and V by 7 bases; bases with no gene match: 4. The CDR3 coding sequence is TGTGCCACCAGAGGACAGGGGGCAATCGGGGAGCTGTTTTTT. The encoded protein is CATRGQGAIGELFF.

V and J are TRBV5-6 and TRBJ2-7; TRBD2 matches at 9 bases. J lost 1 base, V lost 4 bases, and 6 bases had no gene match. CDR3 length equals 15 residues. Germline CDR1 and CDR2: SGHDT and YYEEEE. For the CDR3, the DNA is TGTGCCAGCAGCCCGATAGCGGGAGAATCCTACGAGCAGTACTTC. Residues: CASSPIAGESYEQYF.